Sequencing of this T cell receptor (beta chain) was carried out in a study of T cell repertoires in cytomegalovirus infection (dated by TCRdb to between 2019 and 2020). Regarding the complete study: Donor HLA type was relevant to the analysis, because carriage of CMV infection together with the matching HLA type was indicated by public TCR beta signatures. The research as a whole found: The ex vivo response was dominated by HLA-C-restricted CMV-specific TCR beta clonotypes, and the single most frequent clonotype in two of eight donors was supplied by these HLA-C-restricted clonotypes. Carriers of CMV infection plus the relevant HLA type were discriminated by the cumulative frequency of public TCR beta family members in the study cohort and in an independent approximately 360-donor cohort.

A distance of 13 bases separates the germline ends of V and J, which lose 1 base and 7 bases respectively. CDR1 SGHTA and CDR2 FQGNSA are derived from the germline V gene. Including the terminal cysteine and phenylalanine, the CDR3 comprises 14 residues. Of all the DNA, just the CDR3 is kept, 42 bases in frame from base 1. The instrument was an Illumina HiSeq 1500. Using fastp trimming at Q25 and MiXCR clonotype assembly, TCRdb reanalyzed the public sequencing data and kept in-frame beta chains. Rows with one shared CDR3 protein collapse into an entry with the most common genes and DNA. The sample table shows more than 200,000 distinct CDR3 sequences, and around 9% are seen once. The ten largest clones take up about 14% of the sample. This clonotype was recorded at least ten times. Its antigen remains unidentified. There are no base qualities to consult, and no much larger clone falls within one base.

The chain links TRBV7-2 with TRBJ1-2; TRBD1 is a possible D gene, resting on 6 matching bases. Sequenced input: PBMCs. The receptor comes from a human donor in good health (CMV status not recorded). Some clones in this sample may be carry-over from other donors' samples. The DNA reads TGTGCCAGCAGCTTAGTCCGGGGGGCGGTTGGCTACACCTTC. Its amino acids are CASSLVRGAVGYTF.